This TCR beta chain originates from a study of blood T cell repertoires in COVID-19 (dated by TCRdb to about 2020). For context, the study as a whole: Samples from collaborators originated in the United States, Italy and Spain and spanned both the acute and convalescent phases of COVID-19. The prospective study material was composed of cDNA or gDNA derived from T cells, B-cell-depleted T cells, or PBMCs. The dataset comprised deeply sampled blood TCRbeta repertoires from subjects exposed to, actively infected with, or recovered from COVID-19. The repertoires were released in a freely available public database meant as a resource for research on the immune response to SARS-CoV-2. Samples were obtained from the ongoing ImmuneRACE study (first 160 participants) and from about 1,300 subjects provided by 6 global collaborators. A de-identified subject ID, COVID-19 status, age in years and sex were almost always included in the sample metadata. HLA class I and class II types, where available, came from metadata supplied by the sample provider rather than from assay-based typing. Here is what the overall study found, with its caveats: The quantity of clinical and demographic metadata differed by source and by participant and was supplied without curation.

In the prospective study, participants were roughly 18 to 89 years old, resided in 20 to 30 geographic areas of the United States, and were enrolled through a virtual design. In the prospective study, cohorts were assigned on the basis of participant-reported clinical history obtained from a screening survey and a study questionnaire. Mobile phlebotomists in the prospective study collected whole blood, serum and a nasopharyngeal or oropharyngeal swab from every participant. Over a 2-month period, participants in the prospective study had the option of providing additional blood draws and questionnaires. Prospective study blood samples were shipped either frozen or at room temperature before DNA extraction. TCRbeta CDR3 regions were amplified from genomic DNA by means of the immunoSEQ Assay, a bias-controlled multiplex PCR. The authors' pipeline ran thus. Within the assay, amplification of reference gene primers was used to estimate how many nucleated cells each sample contained. To quantify the absolute abundance of each unique TCRbeta CDR3 rearrangement, sequence reads were collapsed and filtered. For each sample, productive Simpson clonality was calculated as the square root of Simpson's diversity index over productive rearrangements. This is the immuneACCESS table as TCRdb keeps it, with only in-frame sequences that have V and J called. A part of the clones is gone; compared with another copy, unresolved V genes explain less than half, and the rest is unexplained. V, J and clone size derive from that table, while D and trimming were established from the DNA sequence. The sample contains approximately 300,000 clones, roughly 89% of them found a single time. 3.5% to 4.5% of the sample goes to the ten largest clones.

With respect to this clone: Which antigen it targets is not known. Base quality data are lacking; no much larger clone is found one base away.

CDR1 SEHNR and CDR2 FQNEAQ were looked up in the germline V gene (reference sequence). Trimming removed 5 bases from V and 7 bases from J; the gene matches leave 3 bases unexplained. Including the terminal cysteine and phenylalanine, the CDR3 comprises 13 residues. The sequence is cut down to CDR3 DNA, 39 bases in frame from base 1. The specimen was PBMCs or T cells enriched from blood (not recorded which). The TCR was taken from a woman younger than 35 with acute COVID-19. The chain uses TRBV7-9 and TRBJ2-7; 12 junctional bases match TRBD2. The CDR3 protein is CASSLGTSGEQYF. The nucleotides are TGTGCCAGCAGCCTGGGGACTAGCGGGGAGCAGTACTTC.